This T cell receptor beta chain was obtained from a study of T cells after yellow fever vaccination. Study-wide context: When fractions had low cell numbers, they were prepared with SMART-Seq v4 Ultra Low Input.

The junction had 8 bases not matched to a gene; V was cut back by 6 bases and J by 9 bases. Germline values: CDR1 DFQATT, CDR2 SNEGSKA (reference sequence). The CDR3 covers 12 residues. This clonotype was seen repeatedly, ten times or more. Its target is unknown. TCRdb independently ran MiXCR on the 5' RACE reads; one entry per CDR3 protein. Among about 220,000 distinct CDR3 sequences, roughly 3% were seen once, and the ten largest hold 3.2%. Overall study findings and caveats: Abundant bulk-population clonotypes could contaminate the FACS-sorted repertoires.

Material: CD4+ T cells sorted from PBMCs, obtained 10 days after the yellow fever booster vaccination. The source is a man between 18 and 35 years old who received the YFV17D yellow fever vaccine. The V gene is TRBV20-1, the J gene TRBJ2-4; 7 nucleotides align to TRBD2. Here the CDR3 DNA reads TGCAGTGCCGCAACTAGCGCGGGCATTCAGTACTTC. Its translation is CSAATSAGIQYF.